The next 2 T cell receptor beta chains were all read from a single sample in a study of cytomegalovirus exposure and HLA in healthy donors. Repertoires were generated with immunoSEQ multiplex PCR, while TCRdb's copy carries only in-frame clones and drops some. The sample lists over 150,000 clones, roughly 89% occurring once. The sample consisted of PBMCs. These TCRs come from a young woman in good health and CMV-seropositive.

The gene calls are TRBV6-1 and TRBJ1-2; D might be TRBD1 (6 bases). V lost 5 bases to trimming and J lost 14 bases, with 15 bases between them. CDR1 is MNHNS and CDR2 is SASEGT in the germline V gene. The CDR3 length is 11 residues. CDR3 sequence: CASSQRGGWTF. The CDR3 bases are TGTGCCAGCAGTCAACGCGGGGGCTGGACCTTC.

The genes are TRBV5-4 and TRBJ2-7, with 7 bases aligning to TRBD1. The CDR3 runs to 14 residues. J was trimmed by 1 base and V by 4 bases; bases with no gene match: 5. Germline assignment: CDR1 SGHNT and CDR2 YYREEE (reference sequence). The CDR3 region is CASSVATGSYEQYF. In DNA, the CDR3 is TGTGCCAGCAGCGTGGCGACAGGGTCCTACGAGCAGTACTTC.